This T cell receptor beta chain is drawn from a study of T cell responses to AZD1222 COVID-19 vaccine. Germline V CDR1 and CDR2: MNHEY, SVGAGI. This CDR3 has 14 residues. J lost 2 bases, V lost 6 bases, and 4 bases had no gene match. Some clones are missing from TCRdb's copy, which holds only in-frame ones; the method was immunoSEQ multiplex PCR. The data contain 75,000 to 100,000 clones, around 90% of them seen just once; the ten biggest clones take up roughly 6%. The specimen was peripheral blood, collected on day 0 of AZD1222 vaccination. This clonotype was sampled from an adult in good health. The chain combines TRBV6-5 with TRBJ2-7; 10 bases align to TRBD2. The CDR3 coding sequence is TGTGCCAGCAGGCGGACTAGCGGAACCTACGAGCAGTACTTC. Amino acids: CASRRTSGTYEQYF.